One sample yielded the 6 T cell receptor beta chains listed below, sequenced in a study of graft-versus-host responses after intestinal transplantation (dated by TCRdb to 2020 to 2022). Library preparation employed the immunoSEQ multiplex PCR assay. What TCRdb holds here is the immuneACCESS table cut down to in-frame rearrangements. Part of the clones is not present; checked against another copy, under half of the missing clones reflect an unresolved V gene, and the others are unexplained. For this sample the table gives more than 85,000 clones, of which around 93% were detected only once. The ten largest clones represent roughly 0.5% of the sample. Read against the paper, the sample's time point label means: cells obtained before transplantation from donor or recipient. No antigen has been identified for these receptors. The material sequenced was unstimulated CD8+ T cells sorted from spleen or lymph node cells, taken before intestinal transplant. These receptors all stem from a human donor who received an intestinal transplant.

V is TRBV15 and J is TRBJ2-7, with a tentative D call TRBD1 (5 bases). Between the trimmed V and J ends, which lost 0 bases and 2 bases, there was a span of 17 bases. The CDR3 contains 17 residues. Per germline, CDR1 LNHNV and CDR2 YYDKDF (reference sequence). In nucleotides, the CDR3 is TGTGCCACCAGCAGAGAGCCCACAGACAGTGCCGCCTACGAGCAGTACTTC. It yields the protein CATSREPTDSAAYEQYF.

The chain has TRBV28 and TRBJ2-1; 10 positions agree with TRBD2. The CDR3 sequence is 15 residues long. J lost 3 bases, V lost 4 bases, and 3 bases had no gene match. Germline CDR1 is MDHEN and CDR2 is SYDVKM. CDR3 protein: CASSYGTSDYNEQFF. In DNA, the CDR3 is TGTGCCAGCAGTTACGGGACTAGCGACTACAATGAGCAGTTCTTC.

A word on this clone: At one boundary the junction diverges from the germline segment, which might be a read error. The chain combines TRBV7-9 with TRBJ2-5; 10 bases match TRBD2. The CDR3 length is 15 residues. In germline, CDR1 is SEHNR, CDR2 FQNEAQ (reference sequence). CDR3: CASSLASGGGETQYF. Here the CDR3 DNA reads TGTGCCAGCAGCCTAGCTAGCGGGGGCGGGGAGACCCAGTACTTC.

This clone was seen once. The chain combines TRBV30 with TRBJ1-1, with D hard to call. Germline lookup yields CDR1 GTSNPN and CDR2 SVGIG (reference sequence). The CDR3 runs 13 residues. Trimming removed 0 bases at V and 3 bases at J, with 8 bases between. DNA for the CDR3: TGTGCCTGGAGTGTATTGGAGTACACTGAAGCTTTCTTT. This encodes CAWSVLEYTEAFF.

The rearrangement joins TRBV7-4 to TRBJ1-2, with TRBD1 as a possible D gene (6 bases). Deletions cut 1 base from V and 3 bases from J, with 15 bases between. Germline V CDR1 and CDR2: SGHVT, SQSDAQ. This CDR3 has 16 amino acids. CDR3 bases: TGTGCCAGCAGCTTAGGCCGTGGGGGGGCGGACTATGGCTACACCTTC. Translated, it gives CASSLGRGGADYGYTF. Drawing the rest from reference TRBV7-4 and TRBJ1-2, the complete variable domain is GAGVSQSPRYKVAKRGRDVALRCDSISGHVTLYWYRQTLGQGSEVLTYSQSDAQRDKSGRPSGRFSAERPERSVSTLKIQRTEQGDSAVYLCASSLGRGGADYGYTFGSGTRLTVV.

The chain links TRBV7-6 to TRBJ2-5; 9 positions match TRBD2. Trimming took 2 bases from V and 4 from J; bases not matched to a gene: 8. Germline values: CDR1 SGHVS, CDR2 FNYEAQ. This CDR3 has 16 residues. This CDR3 is CASSLLQREVGETQYF. The CDR3 nucleotides are TGTGCCAGCAGCTTACTCCAGCGGGAGGTTGGAGAGACCCAGTACTTC.